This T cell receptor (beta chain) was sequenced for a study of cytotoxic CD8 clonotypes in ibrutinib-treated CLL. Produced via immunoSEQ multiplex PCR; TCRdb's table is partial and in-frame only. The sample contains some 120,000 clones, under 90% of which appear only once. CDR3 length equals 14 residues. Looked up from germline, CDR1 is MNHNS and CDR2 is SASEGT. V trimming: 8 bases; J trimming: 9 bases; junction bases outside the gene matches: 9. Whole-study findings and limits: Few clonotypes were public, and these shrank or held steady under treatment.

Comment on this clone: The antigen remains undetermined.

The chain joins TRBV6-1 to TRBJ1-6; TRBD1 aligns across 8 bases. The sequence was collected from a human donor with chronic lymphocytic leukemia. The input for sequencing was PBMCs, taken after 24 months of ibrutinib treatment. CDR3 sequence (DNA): TGTGCCAGCCGAAGGGACACAGGGGGTTCACCCCTCCACTTT. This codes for CASRRDTGGSPLHF.